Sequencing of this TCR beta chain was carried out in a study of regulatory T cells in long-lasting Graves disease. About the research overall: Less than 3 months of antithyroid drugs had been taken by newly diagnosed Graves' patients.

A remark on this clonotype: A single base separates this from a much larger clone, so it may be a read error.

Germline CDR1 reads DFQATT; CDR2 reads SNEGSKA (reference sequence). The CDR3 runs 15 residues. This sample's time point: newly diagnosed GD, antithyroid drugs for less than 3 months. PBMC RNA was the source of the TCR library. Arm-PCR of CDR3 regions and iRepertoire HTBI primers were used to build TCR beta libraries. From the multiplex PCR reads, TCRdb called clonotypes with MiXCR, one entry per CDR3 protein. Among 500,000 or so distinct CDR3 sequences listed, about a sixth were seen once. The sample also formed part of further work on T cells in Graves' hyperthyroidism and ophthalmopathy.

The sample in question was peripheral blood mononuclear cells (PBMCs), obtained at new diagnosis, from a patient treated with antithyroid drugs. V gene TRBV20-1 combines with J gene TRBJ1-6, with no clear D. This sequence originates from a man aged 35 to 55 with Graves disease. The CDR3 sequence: CSDRLGNSYNSPLHF. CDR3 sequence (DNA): TGCAGTGATAGACTAGGGAACTCCTATAATTCACCCCTCCACTTT.